A single count supports the clone carrying this T cell receptor beta chain. Germline V CDR1 and CDR2: SGHRS, YFSETQ. The CDR3 loop spans 14 amino acids. Trimming at V came to 4 bases and at J to 3 bases, leaving 4 bases not matched to a gene. This sample is drawn from a study of control samples from healthy donors and cancer patients. The data were produced by immunoSEQ multiplex PCR, yet TCRdb's version contains in-frame clones alone and is incomplete. The sample contains about 130,000 clones, about 95% of which appear only once. The chain employs TRBV5-1 and TRBJ1-3; 7 bases line up with TRBD1. The TCR comes from a man in his 60s with colorectal cancer. Material for sequencing was PBMCs. The CDR3 nucleotides are TGCGCCAGCAGCCCCGGGACAGATGGAAACACCATATATTTT. Translation gives CASSPGTDGNTIYF.